The text below deals with one T cell receptor (beta chain). Its specificity is not known. This sample stems from a study of response to subunit inactivated influenza vaccine. Study-level results: The authors suggested that every seasonal influenza vaccination recruits few new T cells.

V was shortened by 4 bases and J by 7 bases, with 19 bases between the two germline ends. This CDR3 has 15 residues. Germline V gene lookup returns CDR1 SGHRS and CDR2 YFSETQ. TCRdb re-derived calls from the RT-PCR reads in MiXCR, one entry per CDR3 protein. The top ten clones hold roughly a tenth of a sample with about 620,000 distinct CDR3 sequences, roughly 10% of them seen once. The sample here was PBMCs from blood, taken on the day of vaccination. This TCR derives from a man in his fifties who received an inactivated influenza vaccine. The rearrangement uses TRBV5-1 and TRBJ2-3; tentatively, D is TRBD2 (5 bases). This CDR3 is CASSPNPKAGNTQYF. The CDR3 DNA is TGCGCCAGCAGCCCAAATCCCAAAGCCGGGAATACGCAGTATTTT. Variable domain in full (rest from reference TRBV5-1 and TRBJ2-3): KAGVTQTPRYLIKTRGQQVTLSCSPISGHRSVSWYQQTPGQGLQFLFEYFSETQRNKGNFPGRFSGRQFSNSRSEMNVSTLELGDSALYLCASSPNPKAGNTQYFGPGTRLTVL.